These 20 T cell receptor beta chains were sequenced from one sample in a study of blood T cell repertoires in COVID-19. Using immunoSEQ multiplex PCR, the repertoire was profiled, and TCRdb retains in-frame clones only, with some absent. Among approximately 300,000 clones listed, around 89% were seen once. The material sequenced was peripheral blood. The receptors here all came from a man between 18 and 29 years old who had recovered from COVID-19.

The chain recombines TRBV7-3 with TRBJ2-3; perhaps TRBD1 as D (5 bases). CDR3 length: 15 amino acids. Deletions cut 2 bases from V and 5 bases from J, with 14 bases between. The germline CDR1 and CDR2 sequences are SGHTA and FQGTGA. Written as DNA, the CDR3 is TGTGCCAGCAGCTTATTTTCAGGGTCAGGAGATACGCAGTATTTT. Its protein is CASSLFSGSGDTQYF.

This chain connects TRBV19 to TRBJ1-2; possible D gene TRBD1, 6 bases. Germline V gene lookup returns CDR1 LNHDA and CDR2 SQIVND (reference sequence). This CDR3 has 15 amino acids. V was cut by 5 bases and J by 0 bases, with 13 bases left in between. The CDR3 is CASSGRTDTNYGYTF. Here the CDR3 DNA reads TGTGCCAGTAGTGGCCGGACAGATACTAACTATGGCTACACCTTC.

The V and J genes are TRBV6-5 and TRBJ1-1; D call uncertain. The germline V gene encodes CDR1 MNHEY and CDR2 SVGAGI. V lost 2 bases to trimming and J lost 1 base, with 8 bases between them. The CDR3 has 14 residues. The CDR3 DNA sequence: TGTGCCAGCAGTTACGGGCACGCGAACACTGAAGCTTTCTTT. This codes for CASSYGHANTEAFF.

V gene TRBV27 combines with J gene TRBJ2-7; 8 bases match TRBD1. J gave up 2 bases and V 4 bases, and 7 bases lay outside the gene matches. Looked up from germline, CDR1 is MNHEY and CDR2 is SMNVEV (reference sequence). CDR3 length: 15 amino acids. CDR3 DNA sequence: TGTGCCAGCAGTTCGACCCAGGGGGCAGCCTACGAGCAGTACTTC. This codes for CASSSTQGAAYEQYF.

The genes are TRBV9 and TRBJ2-2, with D tentatively TRBD2 (5 bases). V was shortened by 0 bases and J by 8 bases, with 11 bases between the two germline ends. The length of the CDR3 is 14 residues. Germline V gene sequence: CDR1 SGDLS, CDR2 YYNGEE. The CDR3 sequence is CASSVGTVGGELFF. The DNA of the CDR3 is TGTGCCAGCAGCGTAGGGACTGTCGGGGGGGAGCTGTTTTTT.

The chain employs TRBV12-3 or TRBV12-4 and TRBJ2-7, with D uncertain. V was shortened by 2 bases and J by 6 bases, with 11 bases between the two germline ends. The length of the CDR3 is 13 residues. CDR3 in amino acids: CASSLSLPSEQYF. The DNA for the CDR3 is TGTGCCAGCAGTTTATCCCTCCCGTCCGAGCAGTACTTC.

The rearrangement uses TRBV5-4 and TRBJ2-2; weak D call: TRBD1 (6 bases). This CDR3 is 16 amino acids long. Germline assignment: CDR1 SGHNT and CDR2 YYREEE (reference sequence). Trimming stripped 1 base from V and 6 bases from J, with 16 bases between. The CDR3: CASSLFAGEFSGELFF. Written as DNA, the CDR3 is TGTGCCAGCAGCTTGTTTGCAGGGGAGTTTTCCGGGGAGCTGTTTTTT.

The rearrangement links TRBV18 to TRBJ1-2, with a possible D match to TRBD1 (6 bases). Germline CDR1 KGHSH, CDR2 LQKENI. This CDR3 has 12 amino acids. V was cut by 3 bases and J by 7 bases, with 9 bases left in between. This CDR3 is CASSPTGPGYTF. In nucleotides, the CDR3 is TGTGCCAGCTCACCTACAGGGCCTGGCTACACCTTC.

The J gene is TRBJ1-2, the V gene TRBV7-2, with a tentative D call TRBD1 (5 bases). Looked up from germline, CDR1 is SGHTA and CDR2 is FQGNSA. The CDR3 loop spans 12 amino acids. Trimming took 5 bases from V and 10 from J, leaving 14 bases between them. The CDR3 nucleotides are TGTGCCAGCAGCCACGACTGGGGCTCCTACACCTTC. Protein product: CASSHDWGSYTF.

As for this clone: This sample includes further DNA sequences coding for the same CDR3. The V and J genes are TRBV9 and TRBJ1-1, with D uncertain. V was clipped by 0 bases and J by 1 base, with 4 bases between them. Per germline, CDR1 SGDLS and CDR2 YYNGEE. CDR3 size: 13 residues. The DNA of the CDR3 is TGTGCCAGCAGCGTAGCCGGGAACACTGAAGCTTTCTTT. It is translated as CASSVAGNTEAFF.

This rearrangement joins TRBV11-2 to TRBJ1-5; D gene ambiguous. The CDR3 is made up of 15 amino acids. V was clipped by 0 bases and J by 2 bases, with 8 bases between them. Germline V gives CDR1 SGHAT, CDR2 FQNNGV. CDR3 region: CASSLEHSGNQPQHF. CDR3 nucleotide sequence: TGTGCCAGCAGCTTAGAGCATTCGGGCAATCAGCCCCAGCATTTT.

This clone has just a few counts. This sequence joins TRBV6-6 and TRBJ1-6; D not certain. The CDR3 runs 14 residues. Per germline, CDR1 MNHNY and CDR2 SVGAGI (reference sequence). V was trimmed by 0 bases and J by 10 bases, leaving 10 bases between them. CDR3 in amino acids: CASSYSPGRSPLHF. The CDR3 DNA is TGTGCCAGCAGTTACTCACCGGGGAGATCACCCCTCCACTTT.

The J gene is TRBJ2-7, the V gene TRBV3-1 (or the pseudogene TRBV3-2); 7 bases are shared with TRBD2. There are 17 residues in the CDR3. Losses at the gene ends were 1 base for V and 3 bases for J; bases not matched to a gene: 12. Germline V lookup: CDR1 LGHDT, CDR2 YNNKEL (reference sequence). CDR3 sequence (DNA): TGTGCCAGCAGCCAAGGGGCCGAGCGGAGGACTAGCTACGAGCAGTACTTC. It translates to CASSQGAERRTSYEQYF.

The V gene is TRBV7-9, the J gene TRBJ2-1; 10 positions agree with TRBD2. Unmatched junction bases numbered 11, after V lost 1 base and J lost 5 bases. Germline values: CDR1 SEHNR, CDR2 FQNEAQ (reference sequence). The CDR3 has 18 amino acids. CDR3 nucleotide sequence: TGTGCCAGCAGCTTAGTGTTAAGCCTAGCGGGGGCTCACAATGAGCAGTTCTTC. Amino acid sequence: CASSLVLSLAGAHNEQFF.

The chain is built from TRBV7-3 and TRBJ2-3; 9 bases fit TRBD1. Germline CDR1 is SGHTA and CDR2 is FQGTGA. This CDR3 has 14 residues. The junction had 1 base not matched to a gene; V was cut back by 5 bases and J by 1 base. The CDR3: CASSRTGGTDTQYF. The CDR3 nucleotides are TGTGCCAGCAGCCGGACAGGGGGCACAGATACGCAGTATTTT.

This clone appeared a few times. V and J are TRBV7-9 and TRBJ1-6; 7 nucleotides agree with TRBD1. The germline gives CDR1 SEHNR, CDR2 FQNEAQ (reference sequence). The CDR3 sequence is 15 residues long. The ends lost 5 bases at V and 6 bases at J; junction bases unmatched: 7. The CDR3, as DNA: TGTGCCAGCAGCATGCTGGGACAGCTTAATTCACCCCTCCACTTT. This translates into CASSMLGQLNSPLHF.

This sequence joins TRBV15 and TRBJ2-7, with D possibly being TRBD1 (7 bases). V shed 5 bases and J shed 3 bases, with 14 bases lying between them. Germline CDR1 is LNHNV and CDR2 is YYDKDF (reference sequence). The CDR3 sequence is 14 residues long. The CDR3 loop reads CATSWRDSLYEQYF. The CDR3 region has the DNA TGTGCCACCAGCTGGCGGGACAGCCTCTACGAGCAGTACTTC.

V and J are TRBV7-9 and TRBJ2-7; the match to TRBD2 covers 7 bases. CDR1 and CDR2 (germline): SEHNR, FQNEAQ (reference sequence). The CDR3 consists of 14 residues. Losses at the gene ends were 4 bases for V and 9 bases for J; bases not matched to a gene: 12. The CDR3 sequence is CASSSSPREAVQYF. CDR3 in DNA: TGTGCCAGCAGCTCCTCCCCCCGGGAGGCCGTGCAGTACTTC.

The J gene is TRBJ1-2, the V gene TRBV19; TRBD1 matches at 7 bases. Germline CDR1 is LNHDA and CDR2 is SQIVND (reference sequence). The CDR3 runs 15 residues. V lost 3 bases and J lost 4; bases outside the gene matches: 8. The CDR3 DNA reads TGTGCCAGTAGTATCCCCGGACAGGCCCCCTATGGCTACACCTTC. Its protein product is CASSIPGQAPYGYTF.

The V call is TRBV25-1, the J call TRBJ1-3, with D uncertain. The CDR3 extends over 17 amino acids. V was pared by 6 bases and J by 0 bases, with 18 bases between. CDR1 and CDR2 (germline): MGHDK, SYGVNS. CDR3 DNA sequence: TGTGCCAGCAGCTTCCTGCAACCGGGGATCTCTGGAAACACCATATATTTT. This gives the protein CASSFLQPGISGNTIYF. Variable domain in full (rest from reference TRBV25-1 and TRBJ1-3): EADIYQTPRYLVIGTGKKITLECSQTMGHDKMYWYQQDPGMELHLIHYSYGVNSTEKGDLSSESTVSRIRTEHFPLTLESARPSHTSQYLCASSFLQPGISGNTIYFGEGSWLTVV.